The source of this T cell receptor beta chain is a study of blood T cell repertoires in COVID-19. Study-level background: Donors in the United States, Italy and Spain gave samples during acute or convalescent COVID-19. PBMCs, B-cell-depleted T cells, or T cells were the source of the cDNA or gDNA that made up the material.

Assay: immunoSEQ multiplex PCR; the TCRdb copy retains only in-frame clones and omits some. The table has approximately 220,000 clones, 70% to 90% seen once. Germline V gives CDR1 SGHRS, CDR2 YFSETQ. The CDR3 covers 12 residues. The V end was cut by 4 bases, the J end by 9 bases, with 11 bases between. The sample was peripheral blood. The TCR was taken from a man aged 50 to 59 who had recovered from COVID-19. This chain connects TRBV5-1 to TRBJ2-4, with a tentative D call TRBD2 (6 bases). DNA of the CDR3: TGCGCCAGCAGCCTCGGGGGAACCATTCAGTACTTC. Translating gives CASSLGGTIQYF.